These 29 T cell receptor beta chains came from one sample sequenced in a study of cytomegalovirus exposure and HLA in healthy donors (dated by TCRdb to the late 2010s). Preparation of the library involved the immunoSEQ multiplex PCR assay. For the multiplex PCR, a mixture combining 60 forward primers for TCR Vbeta segments and 13 reverse primers for TCR Jbeta segments was used. What TCRdb holds here is the immuneACCESS table cut down to in-frame rearrangements. Part of the clones is not present; checked against another copy, under half of the missing clones reflect an unresolved V gene, and the others are unexplained. The sample data list fewer than 200,000 clones, and 82% of these were observed just once. Of the sample, roughly 1.6% is held by the ten largest clones. Sequencing was carried out using PBMCs. All receptors derive from a girl aged 5-17 years in good health and CMV-seropositive.

The chain links TRBV7-9 to TRBJ2-1, with a tentative D call TRBD2 (5 bases). CDR3 size: 19 residues. CDR1 and CDR2 (germline): SEHNR, FQNEAQ (reference sequence). V lost 7 bases, J lost 0 bases, and 25 bases lay in between. The CDR3 nucleotides are TGTGCCAGCACCCCGAGGGATCGGACCTGGCCGAGCTCCTACAATGAGCAGTTCTTC. Translation gives CASTPRDRTWPSSYNEQFF.

This chain links TRBV28 with TRBJ1-1; D call uncertain. V lost 2 bases and J 1 base, leaving 17 bases between the germline ends. The CDR3 runs 17 residues. CDR1 is MDHEN, CDR2 SYDVKM, per germline. The CDR3 coding sequence is TGTGCCAGCAGTTTACCCCAACGAGGGTCGGGGAACACTGAAGCTTTCTTT. Protein product: CASSLPQRGSGNTEAFF.

This clone was observed a few times. The J gene is TRBJ2-3, the V gene TRBV7-2; D gene uncertain. The CDR3 loop spans 13 amino acids. Trimming left V 3 bases short and J 3 bases short, with 7 bases between. CDR1 and CDR2 from the germline V gene are SGHTA and FQGNSA. The CDR3 here is CASSFQVTDTQYF. The CDR3 region has the DNA TGTGCCAGCAGCTTCCAGGTTACAGATACGCAGTATTTT.

Details on this clone: The sample carries other DNA sequences with the same CDR3. V usage is TRBV7-9 and J usage is TRBJ2-1, with 9 bases lining up with TRBD1. Looked up from germline, CDR1 is SEHNR and CDR2 is FQNEAQ (reference sequence). V was pared by 3 bases and J by 9 bases, with 6 bases of the junction left unmatched. This CDR3 has 14 residues. The CDR3 nucleotides are TGTGCCAGCAGCTTTTATTCGGGACAGGGTGAGCAGTTCTTC. Translation: CASSFYSGQGEQFF. Together with reference TRBV7-9 and TRBJ2-1, the CDR3 gives the full variable domain: DTGVSQNPRHKITKRGQNVTFRCDPISEHNRLYWYRQTLGQGPEFLTYFQNEAQLEKSRLLSDRFSAERPKGSFSTLEIQRTEQGDSAMYLCASSFYSGQGEQFFGPGTRLTVL.

The chain is built from TRBV30 and TRBJ2-1, with a tentative D call TRBD1 (5 bases). Germline loops: CDR1 GTSNPN, CDR2 SVGIG (reference sequence). V was shortened by 0 bases and J by 9 bases, with 21 bases between the two germline ends. There are 16 residues in the CDR3. The DNA of the CDR3 is TGTGCCTGGAGTGTAGGTGGGGCTGGAACTTTGGGTGAGCAGTTCTTC. Its protein is CAWSVGGAGTLGEQFF.

This clone was counted a few times. This sequence joins TRBV14 and TRBJ1-2; D ambiguous. Trimming cost V 0 bases and J 2 bases, with 4 bases left between them. The CDR3 extends over 13 amino acids. The germline V gene encodes CDR1 SGHDN and CDR2 FVKESK. CDR3 nucleotides: TGTGCCAGCAGCCAAGAGCTAAACTATGGCTACACCTTC. Its translation is CASSQELNYGYTF.

V usage is TRBV11-1 and J usage is TRBJ2-3; D possibly corresponds to TRBD2 (5 bases). This CDR3 is 16 amino acids long. In germline, CDR1 is SGHAT, CDR2 FQDESV (reference sequence). The ends were cut back, 2 bases at V and 7 bases at J, with 19 bases in the middle. As DNA, the CDR3 is TGTGCCAGCAGCTTACCCTCCACCGGGGAGACCTATACGCAGTATTTT. Protein product: CASSLPSTGETYTQYF.

The chain joins TRBV30 to TRBJ1-5, with TRBD1 as a possible D gene (5 bases). V was cut by 2 bases and J by 3 bases, with 11 bases left in between. The V gene's germline CDR1 is GTSNPN and CDR2 SVGIG (reference sequence). There are 14 residues in the CDR3. In DNA form, the CDR3 reads TGTGCCTGGAGTTCCGGACAATTCAATCAGCCCCAGCATTTT. Protein product: CAWSSGQFNQPQHF. The variable domain in full, completed from reference TRBV30 and TRBJ1-5, reads SQTIHQWPATLVQPVGSPLSLECTVEGTSNPNLYWYRQAAGRGLQLLFYSVGIGQISSEVPQNLSASRPQDRQFILSSKKLLLSDSGFYLCAWSSGQFNQPQHFGDGTRLSIL.

The CDR3 nucleotides are TGTGCCAGCAGTCCCGGACAGGGGGGTAGCGAAAAACTGTTTTTT. Its translation: CASSPGQGGSEKLFF. The chain is built from TRBV28 and TRBJ1-4, with 10 nucleotides matching TRBD1. V was clipped by 5 bases and J by 8 bases; unmatched bases: 8. The CDR3 is 15 amino acids. Germline CDR1 reads MDHEN; CDR2 reads SYDVKM. The full variable domain, in which reference TRBV28 and TRBJ1-4 provide the parts outside the CDR3, is DVKVTQSSRYLVKRTGEKVFLECVQDMDHENMFWYRQDPGLGLRLIYFSYDVKMKEKGDIPEGYSVSREKKERFSLILESASTNQTSMYLCASSPGQGGSEKLFFGSGTQLSVL.

In this sample, this clone turned up a few times. This chain connects TRBV18 to TRBJ2-3; D gene unclear. Germline CDR1 and CDR2: KGHSH and LQKENI. Trimming took 5 bases from V and 6 from J, leaving 15 bases between them. The CDR3 runs 14 residues. The CDR3 loop reads CASSTPTRWDTQYF. CDR3 DNA sequence: TGTGCCAGCTCAACTCCCACCAGGTGGGATACGCAGTATTTT.

The gene calls are TRBV2 and TRBJ2-5; the match to TRBD1 covers 7 bases. The CDR3 length is 15 residues. V lost 3 bases and J lost 0; bases outside the gene matches: 4. Germline V lookup: CDR1 SNHLY, CDR2 FYNNEI. CDR3 DNA: TGTGCCAGCAGTGACATGGACAGGTACCAAGAGACCCAGTACTTC. The encoded protein is CASSDMDRYQETQYF.

The chain has TRBV25-1 and TRBJ2-5; 10 bases line up with TRBD2. The CDR3 sequence is 15 residues long. V shed 0 bases, J shed 9 bases, and the junction held 7 bases outside the gene matches. Germline V lookup: CDR1 MGHDK, CDR2 SYGVNS. CDR3 amino acids: CASSEYLAGDEAQYF. The CDR3 coding sequence is TGTGCCAGCAGTGAATACCTAGCGGGGGATGAGGCCCAGTACTTC.

The chain is built from TRBV30 and TRBJ2-7; D gene uncertain. CDR3 length: 14 amino acids. The germline V gene encodes CDR1 GTSNPN and CDR2 SVGIG (reference sequence). V dropped 0 bases and J dropped 3 bases, with 12 bases sitting between them. The CDR3 bases are TGTGCCTGGAGTGTACCCTATCAAATCTACGAGCAGTACTTC. The encoded protein is CAWSVPYQIYEQYF.

This clone was seen more than once but under ten times. This chain uses TRBV6-1 with TRBJ1-2, with D possibly being TRBD1 (6 bases). Germline V gene lookup returns CDR1 MNHNS and CDR2 SASEGT. The V gene lost 2 bases and the J gene lost 6 bases, with 13 bases spanning the gap. This CDR3 is 14 amino acids long. The CDR3, as DNA: TGTGCCAGCAGTGAACTGGGCAGGGGCGATGGCTACACCTTC. Translation gives CASSELGRGDGYTF.

The genes are TRBV28 and TRBJ1-2; D uncertain. V was trimmed by 6 bases and J by 4 bases, leaving 21 bases between them. This CDR3 contains 16 residues. Germline V gene data show CDR1 as MDHEN and CDR2 as SYDVKM. The CDR3 nucleotides read TGTGCCAGCAGGGGGTTCTTTGTGGGAGAGACCTATGGCTACACCTTC. Encoded protein: CASRGFFVGETYGYTF.

This rearrangement joins TRBV10-1 to TRBJ1-5, with D perhaps TRBD1 (5 bases). With 11 bases removed from V and 7 bases from J, the gap between germline ends came to 15 bases. CDR3 length equals 12 residues. Germline values: CDR1 WNHNN, CDR2 SYGVQD (reference sequence). In DNA, the CDR3 is TGCGCCCTAAGGGGTGTTTACCAGCCCCAGCATTTT. It codes for CALRGVYQPQHF.

The chain links TRBV28 to TRBJ2-3; 9 bases match TRBD2. There are 19 residues in the CDR3. Germline loops: CDR1 MDHEN, CDR2 SYDVKM. The V segment lost 5 bases and the J segment 0 bases; nucleotides outside the gene matches: 15. This CDR3 is CASSTRVAGDLVSTDTQYF. Written as DNA, the CDR3 is TGTGCCAGCAGTACCCGGGTAGCGGGGGACCTCGTTAGCACAGATACGCAGTATTTT.

The CDR3 DNA reads as TGCGCCAGCAGCTTGGGGTACCGGGACAGGGCAGACGAGCAGTACTTC. It specifies CASSLGYRDRADEQYF. The chain recombines TRBV5-1 with TRBJ2-7; 9 positions agree with TRBD1. In germline, CDR1 is SGHRS, CDR2 YFSETQ. V lost 0 bases, J lost 5 bases, and 9 bases stayed unmatched. The CDR3 spans 16 residues.

The rearrangement links TRBV10-3 to TRBJ2-7, with D possibly TRBD2 on 6 matching bases. The CDR3 extends over 17 amino acids. Per germline, CDR1 ENHRY and CDR2 SYGVKD. Between the trimmed V and J ends, which lost 4 bases and 0 bases, there was a span of 19 bases. The CDR3 loop reads CAISVGGGAASSYEQYF. The CDR3 DNA sequence: TGTGCCATCAGTGTAGGAGGAGGGGCGGCGTCCTCCTACGAGCAGTACTTC.

The chain uses TRBV5-1 and TRBJ1-6; D perhaps matches TRBD1 (5 bases). The V end lost 0 bases, the J end lost 8 bases, and 6 bases lay between the germline ends. Germline V gene sequence: CDR1 SGHRS, CDR2 YFSETQ. This CDR3 is 13 amino acids long. Here the CDR3 DNA reads TGCGCCAGCAGCTTGGGGGGGGATTCACCCCTCCACTTT. Protein sequence: CASSLGGDSPLHF.

The CDR3 sequence is CASSQQGKAFF. The DNA for the CDR3 is TGTGCCAGCAGCCAACAGGGGAAAGCTTTCTTT. The V call is TRBV6-5, the J call TRBJ1-1; 7 positions agree with TRBD1. Germline V gene data show CDR1 as MNHEY and CDR2 as SVGAGI. The CDR3 has 11 amino acids. V lost 6 bases to trimming and J lost 9 bases; unmatched junction nucleotides: 4.

The rearrangement joins TRBV5-1 to TRBJ1-2; 9 nucleotides line up with TRBD1. Per the germline V gene, CDR1 is SGHRS and CDR2 is YFSETQ. V was pared by 2 bases and J by 7 bases, with 15 bases of the junction left unmatched. The CDR3 is 17 amino acids. This CDR3 is CASSFMPTAGTGFGYTF. In DNA form, the CDR3 reads TGCGCCAGCAGCTTTATGCCCACGGCCGGGACAGGGTTTGGCTACACCTTC. Together with reference TRBV5-1 and TRBJ1-2, the CDR3 gives the full variable domain: KAGVTQTPRYLIKTRGQQVTLSCSPISGHRSVSWYQQTPGQGLQFLFEYFSETQRNKGNFPGRFSGRQFSNSRSEMNVSTLELGDSALYLCASSFMPTAGTGFGYTFGSGTRLTVV.

V usage is TRBV2 and J usage is TRBJ2-1; 11 positions match TRBD2. Germline V lookup: CDR1 SNHLY, CDR2 FYNNEI. The CDR3 extends over 18 amino acids. V dropped 1 base and J dropped 8; count of bases not matched to a gene: 13. The CDR3 region is CASSEVGSGRVVFDEQFF. As DNA, the CDR3 is TGTGCCAGCAGTGAAGTAGGTAGCGGGAGGGTCGTGTTCGATGAGCAGTTCTTC.

V and J are TRBV28 and TRBJ2-5; 10 bases map to TRBD2. Germline values: CDR1 MDHEN, CDR2 SYDVKM. The CDR3 has 16 amino acids. V shed 3 bases and J 5 bases; nucleotides not matched to a gene: 9. CDR3 nucleotides: TGTGCCAGCAGTTTTCGACTAGCGGGCGCCCCGGAGACCCAGTACTTC. Translated: CASSFRLAGAPETQYF.

The chain has TRBV2 and TRBJ1-5, with TRBD1 identical over 7 bases. V lost 6 bases and J lost 6; bases outside the gene matches: 8. Germline assignment: CDR1 SNHLY and CDR2 FYNNEI. The CDR3 has 14 residues. The DNA of the CDR3 is TGTGCCAGCAGAATCGACAGGGCCCCTCAGCCCCAGCATTTT. Its translation is CASRIDRAPQPQHF.

This clone was found a few times. CDR3 region: CASSLLQANYGYTF. DNA for the CDR3: TGTGCCAGCAGCTTGCTCCAGGCCAACTATGGCTACACCTTC. The chain joins TRBV5-6 to TRBJ1-2; D is ambiguous. Looked up from germline, CDR1 is SGHDT and CDR2 is YYEEEE. There are 14 residues in the CDR3. The V gene lost 1 base and the J gene lost 2 bases, with 9 bases spanning the gap.

The table lists this clone with a count of one. The CDR3 loop is CASSPGVRTEAFF. The CDR3 DNA reads TGTGCCAGCAGCCCGGGGGTGCGCACTGAAGCTTTCTTT. V usage is TRBV5-6 and J usage is TRBJ1-1; TRBD1 might be the D (5 bases). CDR3 length: 13 residues. From germline, CDR1 is SGHDT and CDR2 YYEEEE. V was cut by 4 bases and J by 4 bases, with 11 bases left in between.

This chain connects TRBV28 to TRBJ1-1; tentatively, D is TRBD1 (5 bases). The length of the CDR3 is 15 residues. Trimming cost V 7 bases and J 0 bases, with 15 bases left between them. Germline V gene data show CDR1 as MDHEN and CDR2 as SYDVKM. The CDR3 bases are TGTGCCAGCACTCCCCGACGGGGGATGAACACTGAAGCTTTCTTT. This translates into CASTPRRGMNTEAFF.

This chain links TRBV27 with TRBJ2-7; a weak D match, TRBD2 (6 bases). CDR3 length: 17 amino acids. V lost 4 bases, J lost 0 bases, and 19 bases lay in between. Germline V gene sequence: CDR1 MNHEY, CDR2 SMNVEV (reference sequence). CDR3 sequence reads: CASSYRYLAPSSYEQYF. The CDR3 region has the DNA TGTGCCAGCAGTTATCGATACCTAGCGCCGAGCTCCTACGAGCAGTACTTC.